One sample yielded the 13 T cell receptor beta chains listed below, sequenced in a study of regulatory T cells in long-lasting Graves disease. Time point given: newly diagnosed GD, antithyroid drugs for less than 3 months. The TCR library was prepared using RNA isolated from PBMCs. Construction of TCR beta libraries relied on iRepertoire HTBI primers and on Arm-PCR targeting CDR3 regions. From the multiplex PCR reads, TCRdb called clonotypes with MiXCR, one entry per CDR3 protein. In the table there are about 560,000 distinct CDR3 sequences, around 16% of which are singletons. This same sample was also part of a study on T cells in Graves' hyperthyroidism and ophthalmopathy.

The specimen comprised peripheral blood mononuclear cells (PBMCs), sampled at new diagnosis, from a patient treated with antithyroid drugs. These receptors were collected from a man between 18 and 35 years old with Graves disease.

This clonotype was seen many times. This rearrangement joins TRBV28 to TRBJ2-7; D gene uncertain. This CDR3 has 13 residues. V lost 6 bases and J lost 4, with 13 bases in between. CDR1 is MDHEN and CDR2 is SYDVKM in the germline V gene. CDR3 sequence: CASSQASGYEQYF. In DNA form, the CDR3 reads TGTGCCAGCAGCCAAGCCTCGGGTTACGAGCAGTACTTC.

In the case of this clonotype: A much larger clone sits a single nucleotide away, making a read error possible. V usage is TRBV11-2 and J usage is TRBJ2-7; 7 bases align to TRBD2. The junction had 12 bases not matched to a gene; V was cut back by 3 bases and J by 7 bases. CDR1 is SGHAT and CDR2 is FQNNGV in the germline V gene. The CDR3 length is 15 residues. For the CDR3, the DNA is TGTGCCAGCAGCTTTAGGGAGGGCTCCTACAATGAGCAGTACTTC. Translation gives CASSFREGSYNEQYF. Full variable domain (outside the CDR3, taken from reference TRBV11-2 and TRBJ2-7): EAGVAQSPRYKIIEKRQSVAFWCNPISGHATLYWYQQILGQGPKLLIQFQNNGVVDDSQLPKDRFSAERLKGVDSTLKIQPAKLEDSAVYLCASSFREGSYNEQYFGPGTRLTVT.

This clonotype was recorded only once. CDR3 loop: CANSDRRSGNQPQHF. The CDR3 region has the DNA TGTGCCAACAGCGACAGACGCTCAGGCAATCAGCCCCAGCATTTT. J is TRBJ1-5 and V is TRBV2; perhaps TRBD1 as D (5 bases). Germline-derived CDR1 and CDR2 are SNHLY and FYNNEI. The CDR3 extends over 15 amino acids. V dropped 10 bases and J dropped 2 bases, with 18 bases sitting between them.

This clonotype was recorded at least ten times. This chain links TRBV29-1 with TRBJ2-3, with 7 bases matching TRBD2. Germline CDR1 SQVTM, CDR2 ANQGSEA. V trimming: 2 bases; J trimming: 7 bases; junction bases outside the gene matches: 9. The CDR3 has 14 residues. The CDR3 reads CSVEWGGLSNTQYF. DNA for the CDR3: TGCAGCGTTGAATGGGGGGGACTCTCGAATACGCAGTATTTT.

The V gene is TRBV7-3, the J gene TRBJ1-1; D might be TRBD1 (5 bases). V was shortened by 5 bases and J by 4 bases, with 23 bases between the two germline ends. This CDR3 has 17 amino acids. Per germline, CDR1 SGHTA and CDR2 FQGTGA. The CDR3 DNA sequence: TGTGCCAGCAGCACCCTTACGGGAGAGGGGAAGACCACTGAAGCTTTCTTT. It encodes CASSTLTGEGKTTEAFF.

This clonotype occurred many times. V and J are TRBV30 and TRBJ2-2; the D gene could be TRBD1 or TRBD2 (5 bases each). V was shortened by 4 bases and J by 1 base, with 10 bases between the two germline ends. Germline lookup yields CDR1 GTSNPN and CDR2 SVGIG (reference sequence). CDR3 length: 14 amino acids. CDR3 DNA: TGTGCCTGGACCGTGGGACGGAACACCGGGGAGCTGTTTTTT. This codes for CAWTVGRNTGELFF.

As for this clonotype: A much larger clone differs from this one at a single base, so this may be a read error. The chain combines TRBV29-1 with TRBJ2-1; D might be TRBD2 (7 bases). Germline assignment: CDR1 SQVTM and CDR2 ANQGSEA. Trimming left V 3 bases short and J 7 bases short, with 13 bases between. CDR3 length equals 13 residues. The CDR3 region is CSVEGRGANEQFF. CDR3 nucleotide sequence: TGCAGCGTTGAGGGACGGGGGGCAAATGAGCAGTTCTTC.

V usage is TRBV5-1 and J usage is TRBJ2-7; 14 positions match TRBD2. The junction had 15 bases not matched to a gene; V was cut back by 4 bases and J by 0 bases. Germline V gene sequence: CDR1 SGHRS, CDR2 YFSETQ. The CDR3 spans 20 residues. The CDR3 region is CASSPAGTSGRSLSSYEQYF. The CDR3 bases are TGCGCCAGCAGCCCGGCCGGGACTAGCGGGAGAAGTCTGAGCTCCTACGAGCAGTACTTC.

This clonotype was seen many times. The chain couples TRBV12-3 or TRBV12-4 to TRBJ1-1; TRBD1 might be the D (6 bases). V was trimmed by 3 bases and J by 1 base, leaving 12 bases between them. The CDR3 is 15 amino acids. The CDR3 reads CASSLFGGRNTEAFF. The CDR3 nucleotides are TGTGCCAGCAGTTTGTTCGGGGGGCGGAACACTGAAGCTTTCTTT.

This CDR3 is CASSQAGQTQYF. CDR3 bases: TGCGCCAGCAGCCAAGCCGGACAGACCCAGTACTTC. V usage is TRBV4-1 and J usage is TRBJ2-5; D remains ambiguous. The germline gives CDR1 MGHRA, CDR2 YSYEKL. The CDR3 extends over 12 amino acids. V was clipped by 1 base and J by 6 bases, with 6 bases between them.

The sample holds many counts of this clonotype. This chain joins TRBV30 and TRBJ1-6; the match to TRBD1 covers 11 bases. Germline assignment: CDR1 GTSNPN and CDR2 SVGIG (reference sequence). V shed 3 bases, J shed 9 bases, and the junction held 1 base outside the gene matches. The CDR3 runs 13 residues. CDR3 sequence reads: CAWRGTGGSPLHF. DNA of the CDR3: TGTGCCTGGAGAGGGACAGGGGGTTCACCCCTCCACTTT.

A word on this clonotype: A read error is possible here, since a much larger clone lies one base away. J is TRBJ2-1 and V is TRBV18, with D possibly being TRBD1 (6 bases). V gave up 5 bases and J gave up 10 bases, with 15 bases separating them. Germline values: CDR1 KGHSH, CDR2 LQKENI. This CDR3 region has 13 residues. As DNA, the CDR3 is TGTGCCAGCTCAGTTGGACAGCCATACGAGCAGTTCTTC. This gives the protein CASSVGQPYEQFF.

This clonotype has ten or more counts. Here the CDR3 DNA reads TGTGCCAGCAGCCCGACGGCCAATGAGCAGTTCTTC. It specifies CASSPTANEQFF. V is TRBV11-1 and J is TRBJ2-1; D unclear. This CDR3 is 12 amino acids long. V was pared by 5 bases and J by 6 bases, with 8 bases between. Germline V gives CDR1 SGHAT, CDR2 FQDESV (reference sequence).